Listed below are T cell receptor beta chains from one sample, sequenced in a study of identical twins. TCRdb reprocessed the 5' RACE reads with MiXCR, giving one entry per CDR3 protein. Found here are about 520,000 distinct CDR3 sequences, approximately 22% of them singletons; the top ten hold about 0.93%. The same specimen was also included in a second study, on T cells expressing NK-cell markers.

The sequenced sample consisted of CD4+ T cells sorted from blood. The receptors originated from a woman aged 18 to 35 in good health. The CDR3 runs from the conserved cysteine through the conserved F or W. A D gene is named only where the DNA matches it firmly. Clone size is shown for a subset of rows, as once, few, many or a class of expanded clone.

cdr3_length: 14; v_call: TRBV20-1; d_call: -; j_call: TRBJ2-7; clone_size: few; cdr3_aa: CSASRGTSSYEQYF; cdr3_nt: TGCAGTGCTAGTCGGGGCACGAGCTCCTACGAGCAGTACTTC
cdr3_length: 13; v_call: TRBV29-1; d_call: -; j_call: TRBJ1-4; clone_size: few; cdr3_aa: CSVELFAGGKLFF; cdr3_nt: TGCAGCGTTGAGTTATTCGCCGGAGGAAAACTGTTTTTT
cdr3_length: 15; v_call: TRBV12-3/TRBV12-4; d_call: -; j_call: TRBJ1-2; clone_size: -; cdr3_aa: CASSLRKGTNYGYTF; cdr3_nt: TGTGCCAGCAGTTTAAGAAAGGGAACCAACTATGGCTACACCTTC
cdr3_length: 15; v_call: TRBV6-1; d_call: -; j_call: TRBJ2-2; clone_size: -; cdr3_aa: CASRPRGRVTGELFF; cdr3_nt: TGTGCCAGCAGGCCCCGGGGTCGGGTAACCGGGGAGCTGTTTTTT
cdr3_length: 14; v_call: TRBV5-1; d_call: TRBD1; j_call: TRBJ2-5; clone_size: few; cdr3_aa: CASSGDRAGETQYF; cdr3_nt: TGCGCCAGCAGCGGAGACAGGGCTGGAGAGACCCAGTACTTC
cdr3_length: 14; v_call: TRBV18; d_call: -; j_call: TRBJ2-2; clone_size: -; cdr3_aa: CASSPPENTGELFF; cdr3_nt: TGTGCCAGCTCACCACCGGAGAACACCGGGGAGCTGTTTTTT
cdr3_length: 17; v_call: TRBV20-1; d_call: -; j_call: TRBJ2-6; clone_size: -; cdr3_aa: CSVPLAPDFSGANVLTF; cdr3_nt: TGCAGTGTCCCCCTCGCTCCCGACTTTTCTGGGGCCAACGTCCTGACTTTC
cdr3_length: 14; v_call: TRBV4-3; d_call: -; j_call: TRBJ2-1; clone_size: many; cdr3_aa: CASSHTGRGNEQFF; cdr3_nt: TGCGCCAGCAGCCATACCGGACGCGGCAATGAGCAGTTCTTC
cdr3_length: 15; v_call: TRBV7-9; d_call: -; j_call: TRBJ1-4; clone_size: -; cdr3_aa: CASSFHGWANEKLFF; cdr3_nt: TGTGCCAGCAGCTTTCACGGTTGGGCTAATGAAAAACTGTTTTTT
cdr3_length: 18; v_call: TRBV12-3/TRBV12-4; d_call: TRBD2; j_call: TRBJ2-2; clone_size: -; cdr3_aa: CASSATRGEAGGDGELFF; cdr3_nt: TGTGCCAGCAGTGCCACCAGGGGGGAAGCGGGAGGTGACGGGGAGCTGTTTTTT
cdr3_length: 14; v_call: TRBV20-1; d_call: -; j_call: TRBJ1-1; clone_size: -; cdr3_aa: CSALPDRLNTEAFF; cdr3_nt: TGCAGTGCTCTTCCGGACCGACTGAACACTGAAGCTTTCTTT
cdr3_length: 13; v_call: TRBV20-1; d_call: TRBD2; j_call: TRBJ2-5; clone_size: -; cdr3_aa: CSAVGSSGQTQYF; cdr3_nt: TGCAGTGCCGTGGGATCTAGCGGACAGACCCAGTACTTC
cdr3_length: 13; v_call: TRBV6-6; d_call: -; j_call: TRBJ1-6; clone_size: few; cdr3_aa: CASLWGPNSPLHF; cdr3_nt: TGTGCCAGCCTTTGGGGGCCTAATTCACCCCTCCACTTT
cdr3_length: 14; v_call: TRBV5-1; d_call: -; j_call: TRBJ2-1; clone_size: few; cdr3_aa: CASSLGGPPDEQFF; cdr3_nt: TGCGCCAGCAGCTTGGGGGGCCCCCCCGATGAGCAGTTCTTC
cdr3_length: 16; v_call: TRBV5-1; d_call: TRBD2; j_call: TRBJ2-3; clone_size: many; cdr3_aa: CASSLEAGGPSDTQYF; cdr3_nt: TGCGCCAGCAGCTTGGAAGCGGGAGGGCCCTCAGATACGCAGTATTTT
cdr3_length: 15; v_call: TRBV7-9; d_call: -; j_call: TRBJ2-5; clone_size: few; cdr3_aa: CASSPGSGFWETQYF; cdr3_nt: TGTGCCAGCAGCCCAGGAAGCGGGTTTTGGGAGACCCAGTACTTC
cdr3_length: 13; v_call: TRBV18; d_call: TRBD1; j_call: TRBJ2-3; clone_size: -; cdr3_aa: CASSPDREDTQYF; cdr3_nt: TGTGCCAGCTCCCCGGACAGGGAGGATACGCAGTATTTT
cdr3_length: 14; v_call: TRBV20-1; d_call: -; j_call: TRBJ1-5; clone_size: -; cdr3_aa: CSARDGTGVQPQHF; cdr3_nt: TGCAGTGCTAGAGATGGAACAGGTGTTCAGCCCCAGCATTTT
cdr3_length: 13; v_call: TRBV7-9; d_call: -; j_call: TRBJ2-7; clone_size: -; cdr3_aa: CASSVQSSYEQYF; cdr3_nt: TGTGCCAGCAGCGTACAGAGCTCCTACGAGCAGTACTTC
cdr3_length: 13; v_call: TRBV6-2/TRBV6-3; d_call: -; j_call: TRBJ1-1; clone_size: few; cdr3_aa: CAGRQSMNTEAFF; cdr3_nt: TGTGCCGGCCGTCAGTCAATGAACACTGAAGCTTTCTTT
cdr3_length: 12; v_call: TRBV12-5; d_call: -; j_call: TRBJ2-3; clone_size: -; cdr3_aa: CASGIQLKTQYF; cdr3_nt: TGTGCTAGTGGTATTCAGCTGAAGACGCAGTATTTT
cdr3_length: 14; v_call: TRBV14; d_call: -; j_call: TRBJ2-3; clone_size: -; cdr3_aa: CASSQGGLTDTQYF; cdr3_nt: TGTGCCAGCAGCCAAGGTGGCCTCACAGATACGCAGTATTTT
cdr3_length: 13; v_call: TRBV12-3/TRBV12-4; d_call: -; j_call: TRBJ2-2; clone_size: few; cdr3_aa: CASSRTQRGELFF; cdr3_nt: TGTGCCAGCAGCCGGACTCAGCGGGGGGAGCTGTTTTTT
cdr3_length: 13; v_call: TRBV20-1; d_call: -; j_call: TRBJ1-1; clone_size: -; cdr3_aa: CSARAAENTEAFF; cdr3_nt: TGCAGTGCTAGAGCGGCAGAGAACACTGAAGCTTTCTTT
cdr3_length: 12; v_call: TRBV6-6; d_call: -; j_call: TRBJ1-2; clone_size: many; cdr3_aa: CASSLPQGGYTF; cdr3_nt: TGTGCCAGCAGTCTGCCCCAAGGAGGCTACACCTTC
cdr3_length: 16; v_call: TRBV4-3; d_call: TRBD2; j_call: TRBJ2-3; clone_size: -; cdr3_aa: CASSQASGSFPDTQYF; cdr3_nt: TGCGCCAGCAGCCAAGCTAGCGGGAGTTTCCCAGATACGCAGTATTTT
cdr3_length: 14; v_call: TRBV19; d_call: -; j_call: TRBJ2-1; clone_size: few; cdr3_aa: CASSRGNSYNEQFF; cdr3_nt: TGTGCCAGTAGCCGAGGGAACTCCTACAATGAGCAGTTCTTC
cdr3_length: 14; v_call: TRBV12-3/TRBV12-4; d_call: -; j_call: TRBJ2-1; clone_size: -; cdr3_aa: CASSFGLPYNEQFF; cdr3_nt: TGTGCCAGCAGTTTTGGGCTGCCTTACAATGAGCAGTTCTTC
cdr3_length: 15; v_call: TRBV24-1; d_call: TRBD2; j_call: TRBJ2-3; clone_size: -; cdr3_aa: CATSDPSGEGDTQYF; cdr3_nt: TGTGCCACCAGTGATCCAAGTGGGGAGGGAGATACGCAGTATTTT
cdr3_length: 15; v_call: TRBV18; d_call: TRBD1; j_call: TRBJ1-5; clone_size: -; cdr3_aa: CASSPGTGAYQPQHF; cdr3_nt: TGTGCCAGCTCACCGGGGACAGGGGCTTATCAGCCCCAGCATTTT